One sample yielded the 20 T cell receptor beta chains listed below, sequenced in a study of CD8+CD57+ T cells in acquired aplastic anemia (dated by TCRdb to 2017 to 2018). Patients chosen for sequencing had shown expansion of CD8+CD57+ cells by flow cytometry. The instrument given in TCRdb is Illumina HiSeq 2000. Profiling of TCR beta VDJ combinations and CDR3 sequences used genomic DNA as the template. TCRdb itself trimmed the public reads at Q25 with fastp, ran MiXCR and retained productive beta chains. Rows merge per CDR3 protein into single entries with the most common DNA and genes. For this sample the table gives tens of thousands of distinct CDR3 sequences, of which about 63% were detected only once. Clones ranked in the top ten supply 59% of the sample. Sample: sorted CD4+, CD8+, or CD8+CD57+ T cells (not recorded which) from PBMCs. The receptors come from a human donor with aplastic anemia.

V usage is TRBV29-1 and J usage is TRBJ2-1, with D possibly TRBD2 on 6 matching bases. V was clipped by 4 bases and J by 3 bases, with 16 bases between them. CDR1 is SQVTM, CDR2 ANQGSEA, per germline. The CDR3 extends over 15 amino acids. The CDR3 bases are TGCAGCGTTGTTATTGGCGGGACGAACTACAATGAGCAGTTCTTC. Its translation: CSVVIGGTNYNEQFF.

The chain uses TRBV24-1 and TRBJ2-3, with D maybe TRBD1 (5 bases). In germline, CDR1 is KGHDR, CDR2 SFDVKD. V gave up 4 bases and J gave up 9 bases, with 10 bases separating them. The CDR3 is 12 amino acids. The CDR3 loop is CATSERWGTQYF. As DNA, the CDR3 is TGTGCCACCAGTGAGAGGTGGGGCACGCAGTATTTT.

The sample holds a few counts of this clonotype. The chain is built from TRBV25-1 and TRBJ2-3; 7 bases map to TRBD2. The CDR3 covers 12 residues. V lost 5 bases and J lost 6; bases outside the gene matches: 2. Looked up from germline, CDR1 is MGHDK and CDR2 is SYGVNS. In DNA, the CDR3 is TGTGCCAGCAGTCAGGGAGGGGATACGCAGTATTTT. Its translation is CASSQGGDTQYF.

The V gene is TRBV2, the J gene TRBJ2-7, with D possibly matching TRBD2 (6 bases). The length of the CDR3 is 15 residues. From germline, CDR1 is SNHLY and CDR2 FYNNEI. V shed 4 bases and J shed 4 bases, with 17 bases lying between them. CDR3 loop: CASSVTVSGEYEQYF. CDR3 nucleotide sequence: TGTGCCAGCAGTGTGACAGTTTCGGGGGAGTACGAGCAGTACTTC.

The chain links TRBV19 to TRBJ1-6; 7 bases are shared with TRBD1. This CDR3 is built from 14 residues. CDR1 and CDR2 (germline): LNHDA, SQIVND (reference sequence). J lost 7 bases, V lost 6 bases, and 6 bases had no gene match. The CDR3 DNA follows: TGTGCCAGTAGAACGGGACAGAGAAATTCACCCCTCCACTTT. Its translation is CASRTGQRNSPLHF. Looking up the rest from reference TRBV19 and TRBJ1-6 gives the full variable domain: DGGITQSPKYLFRKEGQNVTLSCEQNLNHDAMYWYRQDPGQGLRLIYYSQIVNDFQKGDIAEGYSVSREKKESFPLTVTSAQKNPTAFYLCASRTGQRNSPLHFGNGTRLTVT.

The rearrangement joins TRBV20-1 to TRBJ2-2; D gene unclear. The CDR3 runs to 13 residues. CDR1 and CDR2 from the germline V gene are DFQATT and SNEGSKA (reference sequence). Between the trimmed V and J ends, which lost 2 bases and 3 bases, there was a span of 7 bases. The CDR3 bases are TGCAGTGCTAGATTTGCGGACACCGGGGAGCTGTTTTTT. Its translation is CSARFADTGELFF.

V gene TRBV15 combines with J gene TRBJ2-5; TRBD1 might be the D (6 bases). V was pared by 1 base and J by 3 bases, with 9 bases between. This CDR3 is 14 amino acids long. CDR1 LNHNV and CDR2 YYDKDF come from the germline V gene (reference sequence). The CDR3 nucleotides read TGTGCCACCAGCAGAGGGGACATCGAAGAGACCCAGTACTTC. It encodes CATSRGDIEETQYF.

The V gene is TRBV25-1, the J gene TRBJ1-6, with a weak D call TRBD1 (5 bases). From germline, CDR1 is MGHDK and CDR2 SYGVNS. The CDR3 is 16 residues long. Trimming left V 4 bases short and J 6 bases short, with 16 bases between. The CDR3, as DNA: TGTGCCAGCAGTGTGCTCCGGGGCCTGAGTAATTCACCCCTCCACTTT. This codes for CASSVLRGLSNSPLHF.

The table lists this clonotype with many counts. The V and J genes are TRBV4-1 and TRBJ2-1, with 9 bases identical to TRBD2. Germline V CDR1 and CDR2: MGHRA, YSYEKL. Losses at the gene ends were 6 bases for V and 9 bases for J; bases not matched to a gene: 9. The CDR3 contains 14 residues. CDR3 DNA sequence: TGCGCCAGCAGGGGCGGGGGGGCCGGTGGTGAGCAGTTCTTC. This gives the protein CASRGGGAGGEQFF.

This chain connects TRBV9 to TRBJ1-1, with TRBD1 as a possible D gene (5 bases). This CDR3 comprises 15 residues. Germline V lookup: CDR1 SGDLS, CDR2 YYNGEE. Trimming removed 1 base at V and 1 base at J, with 11 bases between. The CDR3 protein is CASSVSEGTNTEAFF. As DNA, the CDR3 is TGTGCCAGCAGCGTAAGTGAGGGGACGAACACTGAAGCTTTCTTT.

The chain couples TRBV6-5 to TRBJ2-6, with D unresolved. V lost 0 bases to trimming and J lost 0 bases, with 6 bases between them. This CDR3 contains 16 residues. CDR1 and CDR2 from the germline V gene are MNHEY and SVGAGI. The chain's CDR3 is CASSYSMFSGANVLTF. As DNA, the CDR3 is TGTGCCAGCAGTTACTCGATGTTCTCTGGGGCCAACGTCCTGACTTTC.

Comments on this clonotype: This could be a read error, since a much larger clone is one nucleotide away. The chain links TRBV11-2 to TRBJ2-7; 12 bases agree with TRBD1. Germline assignment: CDR1 SGHAT and CDR2 FQNNGV. The trim removed 5 bases at V and 5 bases at J, leaving 7 bases unmatched. The CDR3 sequence is 15 residues long. CDR3 nucleotides: TGTGCCAGCAGCCCCGGGACAGGGGGCCTGAACGAGCAGTACTTC. Protein sequence: CASSPGTGGLNEQYF. The whole variable domain, filled in from reference TRBV11-2 and TRBJ2-7, reads EAGVAQSPRYKIIEKRQSVAFWCNPISGHATLYWYQQILGQGPKLLIQFQNNGVVDDSQLPKDRFSAERLKGVDSTLKIQPAKLEDSAVYLCASSPGTGGLNEQYFGPGTRLTVT.

This chain links TRBV12-3 or TRBV12-4 with TRBJ1-4, with 7 bases that match TRBD1. J was trimmed by 7 bases and V by 7 bases; bases with no gene match: 9. This CDR3 has 14 amino acids. As DNA, the CDR3 is TGTGCCAGCACCCGACAGGGTATCGGTGAAAAACTGTTTTTT. The encoded protein is CASTRQGIGEKLFF.

CDR3 coding DNA: TGTGCCAGTAGTATTCAGAGCAATGGCTACACCTTC. This encodes CASSIQSNGYTF. The chain is built from TRBV19 and TRBJ1-2; D unclear. Germline-derived CDR1 and CDR2 are LNHDA and SQIVND (reference sequence). The V end lost 3 bases, the J end lost 6 bases, and 8 bases lay between the germline ends. The CDR3 runs to 12 residues.

Ten or more counts support this clonotype. V gene TRBV9 combines with J gene TRBJ1-1; 7 bases are shared with TRBD1. The CDR3 is 14 residues long. With 4 bases clipped from V and 1 base from J, the junction kept 4 bases outside the gene matches. Germline assignment: CDR1 SGDLS and CDR2 YYNGEE. In nucleotides, the CDR3 is TGTGCCAGCAGCACAGGGGCGGGGAACACTGAAGCTTTCTTT. As protein: CASSTGAGNTEAFF.

A note on this clonotype: Germline is not matched at one junction end, which may reflect a read error. V gene TRBV2 combines with J gene TRBJ2-2, with a tentative D call TRBD2 (5 bases). The CDR3 has 10 amino acids. From germline, CDR1 is SNHLY and CDR2 FYNNEI. The CDR3 loop reads CASSDGVLFF. The DNA for the CDR3 is TGTGCCAGCAGTGACGGGGTGCTGTTTTTT.

V and J are TRBV9 and TRBJ1-1; D ambiguous. The CDR3 length is 14 residues. Germline values: CDR1 SGDLS, CDR2 YYNGEE. With 2 bases removed from V and 8 bases from J, the gap between germline ends came to 16 bases. The CDR3 loop is CASSVDLKGKEAFF. CDR3 in DNA: TGTGCCAGCAGCGTCGACCTCAAGGGTAAGGAAGCTTTCTTT.

The chain couples TRBV11-3 to TRBJ2-3, with a possible D match to TRBD2 (5 bases). CDR1 SGHNT and CDR2 YENEEA come from the germline V gene. This CDR3 has 13 amino acids. V was pared by 5 bases and J by 10 bases, with 16 bases between. The DNA of the CDR3 is TGTGCCAGCAGCACGGGGAACGACGCTCCGCAGTATTTT. Protein sequence: CASSTGNDAPQYF.

Many counts were recorded for this clonotype. This sequence joins TRBV19 and TRBJ2-1, with D perhaps given as TRBD1 or TRBD2 (5 bases each). V gave up 7 bases and J gave up 4 bases, with 17 bases separating them. Germline V gene data show CDR1 as LNHDA and CDR2 as SQIVND (reference sequence). The CDR3 totals 15 residues. DNA for the CDR3: TGTGCCAGTACCCTTGGGGACCCGACTTACAATGAGCAGTTCTTC. It codes for CASTLGDPTYNEQFF. Based on the CDR3 plus reference TRBV19 and TRBJ2-1, the full variable domain is DGGITQSPKYLFRKEGQNVTLSCEQNLNHDAMYWYRQDPGQGLRLIYYSQIVNDFQKGDIAEGYSVSREKKESFPLTVTSAQKNPTAFYLCASTLGDPTYNEQFFGPGTRLTVL.

This clonotype was recorded many times. This chain connects TRBV5-6 to TRBJ1-1, with 8 bases lining up with TRBD1. V lost 4 bases, J lost 11 bases, and 4 bases stayed unmatched. Germline V CDR1 and CDR2: SGHDT, YYEEEE. This CDR3 contains 11 residues. The CDR3 sequence is CASSAGQAAFF. CDR3 in DNA: TGTGCCAGCAGCGCGGGACAGGCGGCTTTCTTT.